These 2 T cell receptor beta chains came from one sample sequenced in a study of T-cell reconstitution after alpha-beta-depleted transplantation in children. This sample's TCRbeta library carried unique molecular identifier barcodes. TCRdb re-called the PCR reads with MiXCR, one entry per CDR3 protein. Of some 200,000 distinct CDR3 sequences listed, 7.5% to 9.5% are singletons. Here the sequenced sample was PBMCs, mostly from graft donor cells, taken 360 days after TCRalphabeta/CD19-depleted stem cell transplant. These receptors originate from a male patient under 10 years old who had a stem cell transplant for acute myeloid leukemia, so the T cells may come from the graft donor.

This clonotype was counted between two and nine times. The chain uses TRBV12-3 or TRBV12-4 and TRBJ2-5; D uncertain. This CDR3 spans 12 amino acids. Between the trimmed V and J ends, which lost 1 base and 13 bases, there was a span of 13 bases. DNA for the CDR3: TGTGCCAGCAGTTTAGACGGCCTCCTGGGGTACTTC. This codes for CASSLDGLLGYF.

This clonotype was picked up many times. The J gene is TRBJ1-5, the V gene TRBV20-1; D is possibly TRBD1 (6 bases). The CDR3 covers 13 residues. From germline, CDR1 is DFQATT and CDR2 SNEGSKA (reference sequence). Trimming shortened V by 6 bases and J by 2 bases, and 11 bases separated the two germline ends. CDR3 sequence: CSALAGGNQPQHF. Here the CDR3 DNA reads TGCAGTGCCCTGGCAGGGGGCAATCAGCCCCAGCATTTT.